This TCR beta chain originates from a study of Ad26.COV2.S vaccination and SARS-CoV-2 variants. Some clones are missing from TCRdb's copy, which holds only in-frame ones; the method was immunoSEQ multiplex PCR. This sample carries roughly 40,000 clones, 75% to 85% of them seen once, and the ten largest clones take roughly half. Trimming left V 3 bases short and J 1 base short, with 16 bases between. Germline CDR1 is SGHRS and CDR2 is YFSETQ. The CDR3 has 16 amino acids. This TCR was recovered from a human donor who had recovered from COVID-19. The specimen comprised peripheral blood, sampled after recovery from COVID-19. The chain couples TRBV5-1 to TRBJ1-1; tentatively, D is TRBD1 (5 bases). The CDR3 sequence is CASSSLGGSGNTEAFF. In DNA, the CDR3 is TGCGCCAGCAGCTCCCTCGGGGGGTCGGGGAACACTGAAGCTTTCTTT.